The entry that follows covers one T cell receptor (beta chain) sequence. This sample stems from a study of control samples from healthy donors and cancer patients. V was trimmed by 0 bases and J by 2 bases, leaving 8 bases between them. The CDR3 is 14 residues long. Looked up from germline, CDR1 is GTSNPN and CDR2 is SVGIG (reference sequence). Generated by immunoSEQ multiplex PCR, the TCRdb table keeps only in-frame clones and is missing some. The sample records approximately 86,000 clones, more than 70% being singletons. Source material: blood. The sequence was obtained from a woman aged 40 to 55 in good health. The chain combines TRBV30 with TRBJ1-3; maybe TRBD1 (5 bases). CDR3 DNA: TGTGCCTGGAGTGTACAGGCAGCTGGAAACACCATATATTTT. As protein: CAWSVQAAGNTIYF.